Listed below are T cell receptor beta chains from one sample, sequenced in a study of control samples from healthy donors and cancer patients. Here immunoSEQ multiplex PCR was the method, and the copy in TCRdb shows in-frame clones only, minus some. The data show 84,000 or so clones, about nine tenths seen once. Sequencing used blood. The receptors shown here come from a man between 25 and 39 years old in good health. Each CDR3 is given with its conserved first and last residue. The order of the fields is CDR3 DNA, CDR3 protein, clone size, J gene, V gene, D gene. D genes are given only for firm matches. Not every row has a clone size; where given, it reads once, few, many or a size class.

cdr3_nt: TGCGCCAGCAGCCAAACGGGACAGTCGGACGGGGAGCTGTTTTTT; cdr3_aa: CASSQTGQSDGELFF; clone_size: .; j_call: TRBJ2-2; v_call: TRBV4-1; d_call: TRBD1
cdr3_nt: TGTGCCAGCAGCCAAGGTCTATCCGCCGGCTACAATGAGCAGTTCTTC; cdr3_aa: CASSQGLSAGYNEQFF; clone_size: .; j_call: TRBJ2-1; v_call: TRBV14; d_call: .
cdr3_nt: TGTGCCAGCAGGGGGACAGGGCGCCACAATGAGCAGTTCTTC; cdr3_aa: CASRGTGRHNEQFF; clone_size: .; j_call: TRBJ2-1; v_call: TRBV3-1/TRBV3-2; d_call: TRBD1
cdr3_nt: TGTGCCAGCAGCCTGAGAGGGACAACTGAGCTAGCAACTAATGAAAAACTGTTTTTT; cdr3_aa: CASSLRGTTELATNEKLFF; clone_size: .; j_call: TRBJ1-4; v_call: TRBV7-6; d_call: .
cdr3_nt: TGTGCCAGCAGTAACGGGGCTAGCCGAAGCACAGATACGCAGTATTTT; cdr3_aa: CASSNGASRSTDTQYF; clone_size: .; j_call: TRBJ2-3; v_call: TRBV2; d_call: .
cdr3_nt: TGTGCCACCGCCACGGGGACTAGCTCCTACGAGCAGTACTTC; cdr3_aa: CATATGTSSYEQYF; clone_size: .; j_call: TRBJ2-7; v_call: TRBV24-1; d_call: TRBD2
cdr3_nt: TGTGCCAGCAGTTTTGAGCGGGAGGGCCGGGGAGAGACCCAGTACTTC; cdr3_aa: CASSFEREGRGETQYF; clone_size: .; j_call: TRBJ2-5; v_call: TRBV27; d_call: TRBD2
cdr3_nt: TGTGCCACCAGTGATTTGGCGCGGCCCTGGGAGCAGTACTTC; cdr3_aa: CATSDLARPWEQYF; clone_size: .; j_call: TRBJ2-7; v_call: TRBV24-1; d_call: .
cdr3_nt: TGCGCCAGCAGTCTGGCGACCGCCAGTTACATTCAGTACTTC; cdr3_aa: CASSLATASYIQYF; clone_size: once; j_call: TRBJ2-4; v_call: TRBV23-1; d_call: .
cdr3_nt: TGTGCCAGTAGTCCGTTGGGACAGGGGGGAATTGGCTACACCTTC; cdr3_aa: CASSPLGQGGIGYTF; clone_size: .; j_call: TRBJ1-2; v_call: TRBV19; d_call: TRBD1
cdr3_nt: TGCGCCAGCAGCCACCGGGACAGCCTCCAAGAGACCCAGTACTTC; cdr3_aa: CASSHRDSLQETQYF; clone_size: .; j_call: TRBJ2-5; v_call: TRBV4-1; d_call: TRBD1
cdr3_nt: TGCAGTGCTATTGATGACAGGGAGTACTATGGCTACACCTTC; cdr3_aa: CSAIDDREYYGYTF; clone_size: few; j_call: TRBJ1-2; v_call: TRBV20-1; d_call: TRBD1
cdr3_nt: TGTGCCAGCAGTGACAGGGCGGATAATCAGCCCCAGCATTTT; cdr3_aa: CASSDRADNQPQHF; clone_size: .; j_call: TRBJ1-5; v_call: TRBV6-1; d_call: .
cdr3_nt: TGTGCCAGCAGCTCGGGACAGGGAGATAATTCACCCCTCCACTTT; cdr3_aa: CASSSGQGDNSPLHF; clone_size: .; j_call: TRBJ1-6; v_call: TRBV7-9; d_call: TRBD1
cdr3_nt: TGCGCCAGCAGCTTGGAGTTCGTGGGGAGGGAAGGAAAACTGTTTTTT; cdr3_aa: CASSLEFVGREGKLFF; clone_size: .; j_call: TRBJ1-4; v_call: TRBV5-1; d_call: .
cdr3_nt: TGTGCCAGCAGCCAATCCCCCAGCCACGAGCAGTACTTC; cdr3_aa: CASSQSPSHEQYF; clone_size: .; j_call: TRBJ2-7; v_call: TRBV3-1/TRBV3-2; d_call: .
cdr3_nt: TGTGCCAGCAGCACGGGACTAGCGGGATCTAATGAGCAGTTCTTC; cdr3_aa: CASSTGLAGSNEQFF; clone_size: .; j_call: TRBJ2-1; v_call: TRBV5-4; d_call: TRBD2
cdr3_nt: TGTGCCAGCAGTCGCGATGGACAGGGAGCCTACGAGCAGTACTTC; cdr3_aa: CASSRDGQGAYEQYF; clone_size: .; j_call: TRBJ2-7; v_call: TRBV7-2; d_call: TRBD1
cdr3_nt: TGTGCCAGCAGTTTGGTTCGGGGCCGCACAGATACGCAGTATTTT; cdr3_aa: CASSLVRGRTDTQYF; clone_size: .; j_call: TRBJ2-3; v_call: TRBV27; d_call: .
cdr3_nt: TGTGCCAGCAGTTACGGGAGGGCCCCCTACGAGCAGTACTTC; cdr3_aa: CASSYGRAPYEQYF; clone_size: once; j_call: TRBJ2-7; v_call: TRBV6-6; d_call: TRBD2
cdr3_nt: TGCGCCAGTAGGACTAGCGGGGCCACAGATACGCAGTATTTT; cdr3_aa: CASRTSGATDTQYF; clone_size: .; j_call: TRBJ2-3; v_call: TRBV5-1; d_call: TRBD2
cdr3_nt: TGTGCCAGCAGCCAGTTAGCCTCCTACAATGAGCAGTTCTTC; cdr3_aa: CASSQLASYNEQFF; clone_size: once; j_call: TRBJ2-1; v_call: TRBV14; d_call: .
cdr3_nt: TGTGCCAGCAGCCTCCCCCAGGGGAAGGGCGGCTACACCTTC; cdr3_aa: CASSLPQGKGGYTF; clone_size: once; j_call: TRBJ1-2; v_call: TRBV3-1/TRBV3-2; d_call: .
cdr3_nt: TGCGCCAGCAGAGCTACAACGGGGCCGGTAAACCAAGAGACCCAGTACTTC; cdr3_aa: CASRATTGPVNQETQYF; clone_size: .; j_call: TRBJ2-5; v_call: TRBV5-1; d_call: .
cdr3_nt: TGTGCCAGCAGCCCCCTCCGGGAAGGGAAAAACATTCAGTACTTC; cdr3_aa: CASSPLREGKNIQYF; clone_size: .; j_call: TRBJ2-4; v_call: TRBV13; d_call: .
cdr3_nt: TGCGCCAGCACCCTGGGTAACGGGGAGCTGTTTTTT; cdr3_aa: CASTLGNGELFF; clone_size: .; j_call: TRBJ2-2; v_call: TRBV4-1; d_call: .
cdr3_nt: TGTGCCAGTCTGGGGGACATTCAGTACTTC; cdr3_aa: CASLGDIQYF; clone_size: once; j_call: TRBJ2-4; v_call: TRBV19; d_call: .
cdr3_nt: TGTGCCAGCGTCCCTAGCACAGATACGCAGTATTTT; cdr3_aa: CASVPSTDTQYF; clone_size: .; j_call: TRBJ2-3; v_call: TRBV7-9; d_call: .
cdr3_nt: TGTGCCAGTAGGTGGACAGGGGGAAATGAAAAACTGTTTTTT; cdr3_aa: CASRWTGGNEKLFF; clone_size: .; j_call: TRBJ1-4; v_call: TRBV19; d_call: TRBD1
cdr3_nt: TGTGCCAGCAGTTTTAGCGGAGTTGGGTACAATGAGCAGTTCTTC; cdr3_aa: CASSFSGVGYNEQFF; clone_size: .; j_call: TRBJ2-1; v_call: TRBV6-5; d_call: .
cdr3_nt: TGTGCCAGCAGCCAAGAATCCTCCTCTGGAAACACCATATATTTT; cdr3_aa: CASSQESSSGNTIYF; clone_size: .; j_call: TRBJ1-3; v_call: TRBV4-2; d_call: .
cdr3_nt: TGTGCCAGCAGCTTCCCCCGGGACTCGCCAAACACCGGGGAGCTGTTTTTT; cdr3_aa: CASSFPRDSPNTGELFF; clone_size: .; j_call: TRBJ2-2; v_call: TRBV7-2; d_call: .
cdr3_nt: TGTGCCAGCAGCCAAAATGGGTATAGGGGCTACACCTTC; cdr3_aa: CASSQNGYRGYTF; clone_size: .; j_call: TRBJ1-2; v_call: TRBV6-2/TRBV6-3; d_call: .
cdr3_nt: TGCGCCAGCAGTCCGGACGGATATAGCTCCTATAATTCACCCCTCCACTTT; cdr3_aa: CASSPDGYSSYNSPLHF; clone_size: .; j_call: TRBJ1-6; v_call: TRBV5-1; d_call: .
cdr3_nt: TGTGCCAGTACCCCTAGGGGGGCACTGAGACAGCCCCAGCATTTT; cdr3_aa: CASTPRGALRQPQHF; clone_size: .; j_call: TRBJ1-5; v_call: TRBV19; d_call: .
cdr3_nt: TGCGCCAGCTTCCAGGGACAGGGGGCCTCGAGCTCCTACAATGAGCAGTTCTTC; cdr3_aa: CASFQGQGASSSYNEQFF; clone_size: .; j_call: TRBJ2-1; v_call: TRBV5-1; d_call: TRBD1
cdr3_nt: TGTGCCAGCAGCCAATGGACAGGGAGGACCTACGAGCAGTACTTC; cdr3_aa: CASSQWTGRTYEQYF; clone_size: .; j_call: TRBJ2-7; v_call: TRBV4-2; d_call: TRBD1
cdr3_nt: TGTGCCAGCAGCTTGGACTCGAACACTGAAGCTTTCTTT; cdr3_aa: CASSLDSNTEAFF; clone_size: .; j_call: TRBJ1-1; v_call: TRBV5-4; d_call: .
cdr3_nt: TGTGCCAGCCACAGGGGCCTTAACACCGGGGAGCTGTTTTTT; cdr3_aa: CASHRGLNTGELFF; clone_size: .; j_call: TRBJ2-2; v_call: TRBV19; d_call: TRBD1
cdr3_nt: TGTGCCAGCAGTTTGAGCGGTACCTACGAGCAGTACTTC; cdr3_aa: CASSLSGTYEQYF; clone_size: few; j_call: TRBJ2-7; v_call: TRBV12-3/TRBV12-4; d_call: .
cdr3_nt: TGTGCCAGCAAAGTTCTAGCGGGGGGGCCCGATACGCAGTATTTT; cdr3_aa: CASKVLAGGPDTQYF; clone_size: .; j_call: TRBJ2-3; v_call: TRBV6-5; d_call: TRBD2
cdr3_nt: TGTGCCAGCAGCCTGGCTAGACAGGACACTGAAGCTTTCTTT; cdr3_aa: CASSLARQDTEAFF; clone_size: once; j_call: TRBJ1-1; v_call: TRBV4-2; d_call: .